A selection of T cell receptor beta chains follows, all from one sample in a study of blood T cell repertoires in COVID-19. Some clones are missing from TCRdb's copy, which holds only in-frame ones; the method was immunoSEQ multiplex PCR. The data show fewer than 250,000 clones, 65% to 85% seen once. The specimen sequenced was PBMCs or T cells enriched from blood (not recorded which). Source of these receptors: a woman aged 25-40 years who had recovered from COVID-19. CDR3s leave out the opening cysteine and the closing phenylalanine or tryptophan. The order of the fields is V gene, CDR3 protein.

TRBV5-8	ASSWGQSTDTQY
TRBV5-1	ASSLISESYEQY
TRBV9	ASSSNRGSFTEAF
TRBV11-2	ASSFVAGGRYNEQF
TRBV5-1	ASSLEVGGGARNTEAF
TRBV19	ASSISGDTQY
TRBV9	ASSVSSVTYNEQF
TRBV3-1/TRBV3-2	ASSQGDRGGSSNEKLF
TRBV7-3	ASSLRGMADTQY
TRBV5-1	ASSSGQPRYEQY
TRBV5-1	ASSFGDRGTNEKLF
TRBV12-3/TRBV12-4	ASSFQKNYGYT
TRBV10-3	AISDIRQGNNQPQH
TRBV15	ATSREGREGNEQF
TRBV21-1	ASSVQKVRTGNSGNTIY
TRBV5-6	ASSFLAGGPNEQF
TRBV27	ASSPRGVTRYNEQF
TRBV7-6	ASSLGGHSNQPQH
TRBV4-2	ASSPSESGGNTIY
TRBV6-6	ASTPGGRASTDTQY
TRBV11-1	ASSPRGLLNEQF
TRBV18	ASSPLTLGGGDTEAF
TRBV27	ASSGAPTGELF
TRBV28	ASGLRYEQY
TRBV10-3	AIRDRVGTEAF
TRBV28	ASMRTSSRRVEQY
TRBV5-1	ASSYDQGSYEQY
TRBV3-1/TRBV3-2	ASSRSGTGNEKLF
TRBV7-2	ASSQGLAGVETQY
TRBV6-5	ASSYSRPSSGNTIY
TRBV9	ASSGSRGYNEQF
TRBV7-9	ASSPQTGGDTEAF
TRBV28	ASSPVGGLLGYSPLH
TRBV3-1/TRBV3-2	ASSQDGGPNQPQH
TRBV5-4	ASSLDTGALGTQY
TRBV14	ASSGQTNIREKLF
TRBV18	ASSPPTGRDNEQF
TRBV27	ASSLGLAPYEQY
TRBV19	ASSIDRAPQF
TRBV4-1	ASSQGQRESDTQY
TRBV2	ASTIVTDQPQH
TRBV5-5	ASSLTLTYQPQH
TRBV7-8	ASSLKRTSGREEQY